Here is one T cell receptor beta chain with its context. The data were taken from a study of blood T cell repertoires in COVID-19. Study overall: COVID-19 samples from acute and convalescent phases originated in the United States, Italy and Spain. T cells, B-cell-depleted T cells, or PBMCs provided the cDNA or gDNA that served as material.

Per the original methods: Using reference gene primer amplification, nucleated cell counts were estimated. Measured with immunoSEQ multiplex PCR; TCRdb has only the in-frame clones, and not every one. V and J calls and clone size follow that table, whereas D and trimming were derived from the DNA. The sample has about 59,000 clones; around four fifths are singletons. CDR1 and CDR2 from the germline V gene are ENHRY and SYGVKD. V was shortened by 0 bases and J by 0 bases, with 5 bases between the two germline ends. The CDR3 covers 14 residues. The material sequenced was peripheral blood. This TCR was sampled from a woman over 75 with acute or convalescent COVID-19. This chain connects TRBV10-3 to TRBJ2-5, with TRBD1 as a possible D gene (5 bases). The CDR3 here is CAISESTDQETQYF. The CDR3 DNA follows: TGTGCCATCAGTGAGTCGACAGACCAAGAGACCCAGTACTTC.